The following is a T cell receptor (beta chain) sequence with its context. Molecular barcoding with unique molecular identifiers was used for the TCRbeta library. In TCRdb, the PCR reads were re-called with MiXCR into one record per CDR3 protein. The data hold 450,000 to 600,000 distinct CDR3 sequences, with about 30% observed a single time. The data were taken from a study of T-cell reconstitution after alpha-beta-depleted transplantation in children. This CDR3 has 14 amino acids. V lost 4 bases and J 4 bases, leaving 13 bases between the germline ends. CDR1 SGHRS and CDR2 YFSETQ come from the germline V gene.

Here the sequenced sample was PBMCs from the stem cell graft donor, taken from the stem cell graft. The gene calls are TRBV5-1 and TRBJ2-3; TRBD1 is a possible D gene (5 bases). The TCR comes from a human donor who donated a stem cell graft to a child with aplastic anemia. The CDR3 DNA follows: TGCGCCAGCAGCCATAGCAGGGTAGCAGATACGCAGTATTTT. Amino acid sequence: CASSHSRVADTQYF.